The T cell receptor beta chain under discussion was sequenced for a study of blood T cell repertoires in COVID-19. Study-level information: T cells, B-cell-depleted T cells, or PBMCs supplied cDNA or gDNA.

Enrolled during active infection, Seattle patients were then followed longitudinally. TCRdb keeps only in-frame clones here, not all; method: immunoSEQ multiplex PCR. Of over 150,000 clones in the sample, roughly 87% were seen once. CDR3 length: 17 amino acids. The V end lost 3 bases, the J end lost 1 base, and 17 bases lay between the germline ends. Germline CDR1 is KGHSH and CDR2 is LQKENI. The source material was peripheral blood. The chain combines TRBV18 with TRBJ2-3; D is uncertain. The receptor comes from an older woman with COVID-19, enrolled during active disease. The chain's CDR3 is CASSPIISNQGTDTQYF. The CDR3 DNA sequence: TGTGCCAGCTCACCCATTATATCTAACCAAGGCACAGATACGCAGTATTTT.